This entry concerns a single TCR beta chain. Its antigen remains unknown. There are 14 residues in the CDR3. Germline V CDR1 and CDR2: SEHNR, FQNEAQ (reference sequence). V lost 3 bases, J lost 6 bases, and 4 bases stayed unmatched. These data are taken from a study of cytomegalovirus exposure and HLA in healthy donors. Study in general: The roughly 130 validation repertoires used the same platform as the roughly 700 first-cohort repertoires (as reported by a later analysis).

Study results and caveats: The listing of 150 to 200 TCR beta chains classed them as cytomegalovirus-associated.

Profiled with immunoSEQ multiplex PCR; TCRdb holds only in-frame clones, not every one. The table records hundreds of thousands of clones, 86% of them present only once. The clonotype comes from a woman aged 18-30 years in good health and CMV-seronegative. Sequencing was carried out using PBMCs. The chain couples TRBV7-9 to TRBJ1-5; TRBD1 aligns across 8 bases. The CDR3 DNA sequence: TGTGCCAGCAGCTTGACAGGGGTGGCTCAGCCCCAGCATTTT. This translates into CASSLTGVAQPQHF.